Reported below is one TCR beta chain. Antigen unknown. The data belong to a study of cytomegalovirus exposure and HLA in healthy donors. Study as a whole: Samples from HLA-typed donors yielded about 85 million unique TCRs in an early data release. Genotyping of roughly 400 donors showed that roughly 80% belonged to the Caucasian-associated ancestry cluster.

Study conclusions and caveats: Testing in vitro showed a few CMV-associated chains specific for CMV antigens. What a later analysis showed was that several of the most significant clusters appeared linked to common viral pathogens.

A multiplex PCR was run with 60 Vbeta primers and 13 Jbeta primers. The method was immunoSEQ multiplex PCR; TCRdb's version includes in-frame clones alone and lacks a portion of them. The table has some 150,000 clones, over 70% seen once. The V segment lost 4 bases and the J segment 2 bases; nucleotides outside the gene matches: 0. Per the germline V gene, CDR1 is MNHNS and CDR2 is SASEGT. The length of the CDR3 is 13 residues. The source material was PBMCs. The sequence came from a woman in her forties in good health and CMV-seronegative. V gene TRBV6-1 combines with J gene TRBJ2-5; TRBD1 aligns across 8 bases. The CDR3 loop reads CASSGQGQETQYF. Written as DNA, the CDR3 is TGTGCCAGCAGTGGACAGGGGCAAGAGACCCAGTACTTC.